The sequence of this T cell receptor beta chain was determined in a study of regulatory T cells in long-lasting Graves disease. Time point described: newly diagnosed GD, antithyroid drugs for less than 3 months. The TCR library was made from RNA extracted from PBMCs. Combining iRepertoire HTBI primers with Arm-PCR of CDR3 regions, the authors built TCR beta libraries. TCRdb passed the multiplex PCR reads through MiXCR, listing each CDR3 protein once. The sample has about 380,000 distinct CDR3 sequences; around 16% are singletons. This clonotype has at least ten counts. Its antigen is as yet unknown. J was trimmed by 8 bases and V by 5 bases; bases with no gene match: 11. The germline V gene encodes CDR1 SEHNR and CDR2 FQNEAQ (reference sequence). The CDR3 is 16 amino acids. General observations from the study: Among samples with persistent disease, TRBV28, TRBJ1-2 and TRBJ2-5 were favored.

The chain joins TRBV7-9 to TRBJ2-2, with TRBD2 matching 10 bases. The material sequenced was peripheral blood mononuclear cells (PBMCs), taken at new diagnosis, from a patient treated with antithyroid drugs. The sequence was collected from a female donor with Graves disease. CDR3 DNA sequence: TGTGCCAGCAGCCCATCTAGCGGGAGTCGGTCTGGGGAGCTGTTTTTT. It specifies CASSPSSGSRSGELFF.